This TCR beta chain was found in a study of memory CD4+ T cells and cytomegalovirus serostatus. Study-level results: About two fifths of the roughly 160 known CMV-associated TCRbeta sequences appeared in CD4+ memory.

The sort gate was single viable CD3+CD4+CD8-CD45RO+ cells for memory CD4+ T cells. About this clone: Its target is not known.

The method was immunoSEQ multiplex PCR; TCRdb's version includes in-frame clones alone and lacks a portion of them. Of under 55,000 clones listed, around three quarters are singletons. The CDR3 has 14 amino acids. Germline values: CDR1 MGHDK, CDR2 SYGVNS. The trim removed 2 bases at V and 8 bases at J, leaving 6 bases unmatched. The chain combines TRBV25-1 with TRBJ1-1; 9 bases line up with TRBD1. The sequence was collected from an adult in good health and CMV-seronegative. Specimen: memory CD4+ T cells from blood. CDR3 nucleotides: TGTGCCAGCAGTGAAACAGGGGGCGCGGGGGAAGCTTTCTTT. Amino acids: CASSETGGAGEAFF.